Below are 21 T cell receptor beta chains sequenced from a single sample in a study of T-cell memory formation after mild COVID-19. TCRdb re-called the 5' RACE reads with MiXCR, one entry per CDR3 protein. The sample holds fewer than 450,000 distinct CDR3 sequences, about 24% seen once. The sequencing sample was made of PBMCs or a T cell subset sorted from them (not recorded which). These receptors all stem from an adult woman who had mild COVID-19 (a few samples of this study predate the infection). Cell type and time point are not known.

The chain couples TRBV4-1 to TRBJ2-7, with D perhaps matching TRBD2 (7 bases). Trimming removed 8 bases from V and 5 bases from J, with 13 bases in between. In germline, CDR1 is MGHRA, CDR2 YSYEKL. This CDR3 has 12 amino acids. DNA for the CDR3: TGCGCCAGCTCCGGGGGGCAAGACGAGCAGTACTTC. Its protein product is CASSGGQDEQYF.

The chain joins TRBV2 to TRBJ1-1; 7 bases fit TRBD1. V gave up 7 bases and J gave up 11 bases; unmatched junction bases: 13. The CDR3 runs 13 residues. The germline CDR1 and CDR2 sequences are SNHLY and FYNNEI. The CDR3 here is CASIAADRVLAFF. Here the CDR3 DNA reads TGTGCCAGCATTGCCGCAGACAGGGTTCTCGCTTTCTTT.

CDR3 DNA sequence: TGTGCCAGCAGCGGGACCGCTTTCACCTTC. It codes for CASSGTAFTF. V and J are TRBV12-3 or TRBV12-4 and TRBJ1-2; perhaps TRBD1 as D (5 bases). CDR3 length: 10 amino acids. The V end was cut by 6 bases, the J end by 13 bases, with 12 bases between.

This clonotype appeared a few times. The rearrangement joins TRBV20-1 to TRBJ2-5, with a tentative D call TRBD2 (5 bases). CDR1 and CDR2 from the germline V gene are DFQATT and SNEGSKA (reference sequence). The V gene lost 1 base and the J gene lost 2 bases, with 11 bases spanning the gap. The CDR3 sequence is 14 residues long. The CDR3 bases are TGCAGTGCTAGAGTCCGGGGTCGGCAAGAGACCCAGTACTTC. This gives the protein CSARVRGRQETQYF.

This clonotype was seen a few times. The CDR3 protein is CAGGGQGETQYF. The CDR3 nucleotides read TGTGCCGGAGGGGGACAGGGAGAGACCCAGTACTTC. This rearrangement joins TRBV7-9 to TRBJ2-5, with 9 bases fitting TRBD1. V trimming: 11 bases; J trimming: 4 bases; junction bases outside the gene matches: 5. CDR3 length equals 12 residues. Germline CDR1 reads SEHNR; CDR2 reads FQNEAQ (reference sequence).

V usage is TRBV7-6 and J usage is TRBJ1-2, with 12 bases identical to TRBD1. CDR1 is SGHVS, CDR2 FNYEAQ, per germline. The CDR3 has 17 amino acids. V trimming: 3 bases; J trimming: 4 bases; junction bases outside the gene matches: 9. The CDR3 loop reads CASSLSPQGQGAYGYTF. The CDR3 DNA is TGTGCCAGCAGCTTGTCCCCACAGGGACAGGGGGCCTATGGCTACACCTTC.

In this sample, this clonotype turned up a few times. An end of the junction differs from the germline gene, which may be a read error. The V gene is TRBV29-1, the J gene TRBJ1-2; D remains unclear. Germline CDR1 reads SQVTM; CDR2 reads ANQGSEA. The length of the CDR3 is 11 residues. This CDR3 is CSVEANYGYTF. CDR3 in DNA: TGCAGCGTGGAAGCTAACTATGGCTACACCTTC.

This clonotype was picked up a small number of times. V and J are TRBV3-1 and TRBJ2-1, with D uncertain. Trimming left V 3 bases short and J 4 bases short, with 7 bases between. The germline gives CDR1 LGHDT, CDR2 YNNKEL (reference sequence). The CDR3 has 13 residues. The CDR3 DNA sequence: TGTGCCAGCAGCCATGGCAGATACAATGAGCAGTTCTTC. Translated, it gives CASSHGRYNEQFF.

This chain joins TRBV20-1 and TRBJ2-1; no reliable D call. The germline CDR1 and CDR2 sequences are DFQATT and SNEGSKA (reference sequence). The length of the CDR3 is 14 residues. Deletions cut 5 bases from V and 8 bases from J, with 19 bases between. Here the CDR3 DNA reads TGCAGTGCTGGGTCCGCTCTCCGAGTCTATGAGCAGTTCTTC. This translates into CSAGSALRVYEQFF.

In DNA, the CDR3 is TGTGCCAGCAGGCCGGACAGGGGGGGCTCCTACGAGCAGTACTTC. Protein product: CASRPDRGGSYEQYF. This sequence joins TRBV2 and TRBJ2-7; 10 positions agree with TRBD1. Germline values: CDR1 SNHLY, CDR2 FYNNEI. The J segment lost 0 bases and the V segment lost 6 bases, leaving 5 bases of the junction unmatched. This CDR3 spans 15 amino acids.

The chain carries TRBV5-1 and TRBJ2-3; no clear D gene. The CDR3 consists of 15 residues. From germline, CDR1 is SGHRS and CDR2 YFSETQ. V was clipped by 0 bases and J by 0 bases, with 8 bases between them. The DNA for the CDR3 is TGCGCCAGCAGCTTGGATGCATTTAGCACAGATACGCAGTATTTT. Translating gives CASSLDAFSTDTQYF.

The chain couples TRBV24-1 to TRBJ2-3, with D unclear. CDR3 size: 16 residues. Germline loops: CDR1 KGHDR, CDR2 SFDVKD. V lost 3 bases and J 0 bases, leaving 12 bases between the germline ends. This chain's CDR3 is CATSDNTLISTDTQYF. CDR3 coding DNA: TGTGCCACCAGTGATAATACCCTCATAAGCACAGATACGCAGTATTTT.

The chain uses TRBV20-1 and TRBJ2-1; TRBD2 agrees at 13 bases. The CDR3 is 15 amino acids. The germline V gene has CDR1 DFQATT and CDR2 SNEGSKA (reference sequence). The CDR3 spells CSLGLAGISYNEQFF. The CDR3 DNA reads TGCAGCCTGGGACTAGCGGGAATATCCTACAATGAGCAGTTCTTC.

The V and J genes are TRBV12-3 or TRBV12-4 and TRBJ2-1; D may be TRBD2 (6 bases). The CDR3 has 13 amino acids. Trimming stripped 4 bases from V and 9 bases from J, with 13 bases between. The CDR3 loop reads CASSYGSGGEQFF. For the CDR3, the DNA is TGTGCCAGCAGTTATGGTAGCGGAGGTGAGCAGTTCTTC.

This chain connects TRBV7-2 to TRBJ2-5; no definite D call. Trimming stripped 1 base from V and 6 bases from J, with 9 bases between. Germline CDR1 reads SGHTA; CDR2 reads FQGNSA. This CDR3 is 13 amino acids long. This chain's CDR3 is CASSLGAGQTQYF. In DNA, the CDR3 is TGTGCCAGCAGCTTAGGAGCCGGCCAGACCCAGTACTTC.

This chain joins TRBV6-5 and TRBJ1-5; 9 positions agree with TRBD1. This CDR3 spans 17 amino acids. Germline loops: CDR1 MNHEY, CDR2 SVGAGI. The J segment lost 2 bases and the V segment lost 5 bases, leaving 10 bases of the junction unmatched. The CDR3 loop is CASSPGTGIAGNQPQHF. CDR3 nucleotide sequence: TGTGCCAGCAGTCCCGGGACAGGGATTGCGGGCAATCAGCCCCAGCATTTT.

V usage is TRBV6-2 or TRBV6-3 and J usage is TRBJ2-3; 12 bases align to TRBD1. The CDR3 contains 17 residues. V was pared by 6 bases and J by 4 bases, with 11 bases of the junction left unmatched. The V gene's germline CDR1 is MNHEY and CDR2 SVGEGT. The CDR3 DNA reads TGTGCCAGCAGCCAACCGGGACAGGGGGCGGGCGCAGATACGCAGTATTTT. This sequence encodes CASSQPGQGAGADTQYF.

This clonotype was observed at least ten times. This chain connects TRBV7-2 to TRBJ1-2; TRBD1 is a possible D gene (6 bases). There are 17 residues in the CDR3. V was trimmed by 5 bases and J by 5 bases, leaving 24 bases between them. CDR1 is SGHTA and CDR2 is FQGNSA in the germline V gene. Here the CDR3 reads CASSPQTGRAIAYGYTF. CDR3 sequence (DNA): TGTGCCAGCAGCCCGCAGACAGGAAGAGCTATAGCGTATGGCTACACCTTC.

The chain has TRBV5-1 and TRBJ1-1; the D gene is possibly TRBD1 (5 bases). The CDR3 runs to 14 residues. The ends were cut back, 3 bases at V and 5 bases at J, with 14 bases in the middle. Germline V gene data show CDR1 as SGHRS and CDR2 as YFSETQ. DNA of the CDR3: TGCGCCAGCAGCTGGAATGGAGGGGAAACTGAAGCTTTCTTT. Translated, it gives CASSWNGGETEAFF. The full variable domain, in which reference TRBV5-1 and TRBJ1-1 provide the parts outside the CDR3, is KAGVTQTPRYLIKTRGQQVTLSCSPISGHRSVSWYQQTPGQGLQFLFEYFSETQRNKGNFPGRFSGRQFSNSRSEMNVSTLELGDSALYLCASSWNGGETEAFFGQGTRLTVV.

V is TRBV7-2 and J is TRBJ2-7; 9 nucleotides agree with TRBD2. CDR3 size: 16 residues. V gave up 6 bases and J gave up 0 bases; unmatched junction bases: 9. The germline V gene encodes CDR1 SGHTA and CDR2 FQGNSA. The CDR3 sequence is CASSYRRRGGSYEQYF. DNA of the CDR3: TGTGCCAGCAGTTACAGGAGGCGGGGGGGCTCCTACGAGCAGTACTTC. Supplemented by reference TRBV7-2 and TRBJ2-7, the full variable domain reads GAGVSQSPSNKVTEKGKDVELRCDPISGHTALYWYRQSLGQGLEFLIYFQGNSAPDKSGLPSDRFSAERTGGSVSTLTIQRTQQEDSAVYLCASSYRRRGGSYEQYFGPGTRLTVT.

This clonotype came up many times. V is TRBV5-6 and J is TRBJ2-7, with D perhaps matching TRBD1 (6 bases). Trimming cost V 4 bases and J 4 bases, with 21 bases left between them. Germline CDR1 and CDR2: SGHDT and YYEEEE. The CDR3 runs to 16 residues. In nucleotides, the CDR3 is TGTGCCAGCAGCCCGAGCTACAGGGTTCATGTGTACGAGCAGTACTTC. Encoded protein: CASSPSYRVHVYEQYF.